These 11 T cell receptor beta chains share one sample of origin, sequenced in a study of CD8+CD57+ T cells in acquired aplastic anemia. Whoever was chosen for sequencing had shown CD8+CD57+ cell expansion by flow cytometry. Genomic DNA provided the template from which TCR beta VDJ and CDR3 profiles were obtained. TCRdb fed the reads into MiXCR, producing one record per CDR3 protein. The sample lists under 150,000 distinct CDR3 sequences; 30% to 45% were seen once. The sequenced sample was sorted CD4+, CD8+, or CD8+CD57+ T cells (not recorded which) from PBMCs. Source of these receptors: a human donor with aplastic anemia.

V and J are TRBV2 and TRBJ1-5; the D gene is possibly TRBD1 (6 bases). Per the germline V gene, CDR1 is SNHLY and CDR2 is FYNNEI. This CDR3 spans 13 amino acids. CDR3: CASQGHSNQPQHF. CDR3 sequence (DNA): TGTGCATCACAGGGACACAGCAATCAGCCCCAGCATTTT.

In this sample, this clonotype turned up many times. This rearrangement joins TRBV18 to TRBJ1-2, with TRBD1 identical over 9 bases. V shed 8 bases and J 4 bases; nucleotides not matched to a gene: 8. The CDR3 has 14 amino acids. Per the germline V gene, CDR1 is KGHSH and CDR2 is LQKENI. The CDR3 DNA sequence: TGTGCCAGCAACATGGACAGGGGTGCCTATGGCTACACCTTC. Amino acids: CASNMDRGAYGYTF. Using reference TRBV18 and TRBJ1-2 for the parts outside the CDR3, the full variable domain is NAGVMQNPRHLVRRRGQEARLRCSPMKGHSHVYWYRQLPEEGLKFMVYLQKENIIDESGMPKERFSAEFPKEGPSILRIQQVVRGDSAAYFCASNMDRGAYGYTFGSGTRLTVV.

This clonotype has ten or more counts. The V call is TRBV5-1, the J call TRBJ1-2; D ambiguous. CDR3 size: 14 residues. CDR1 is SGHRS and CDR2 is YFSETQ in the germline V gene. V dropped 4 bases and J dropped 3 bases, with 13 bases sitting between them. The CDR3 here is CASSPGERDYGYTF. Here the CDR3 DNA reads TGCGCCAGCAGCCCCGGAGAACGGGACTATGGCTACACCTTC.

The rearrangement joins TRBV19 to TRBJ1-2; D is unclear. The CDR3 is 11 residues long. Per germline, CDR1 LNHDA and CDR2 SQIVND (reference sequence). Trimming took off 5 bases at V and 5 bases at J, with 6 bases between the two ends. For the CDR3, the DNA is TGTGCCAGTAGTCACGCGTATGGCTACACCTTC. Encoded protein: CASSHAYGYTF.

By proportion, this clonotype is medium-sized. This chain joins TRBV15 and TRBJ2-7; D possibly corresponds to TRBD1 (5 bases). In germline, CDR1 is LNHNV, CDR2 YYDKDF (reference sequence). Trimming cost V 10 bases and J 0 bases, with 13 bases left between them. The CDR3 runs 13 residues. CDR3 sequence reads: CAISSGNSYEQYV. The CDR3 bases are TGTGCCATCTCCTCAGGGAACTCCTACGAGCAGTACGTC.

The table lists this clonotype with many counts. The V call is TRBV12-3 or TRBV12-4, the J call TRBJ2-3; D gene uncertain. Between the trimmed V and J ends, which lost 6 bases and 6 bases, there was a span of 10 bases. This CDR3 is 12 amino acids long. The CDR3 nucleotides are TGTGCCAGCAGGACGGATCTTGATACGCAGTATTTT. It translates to CASRTDLDTQYF.

Concerning this clonotype itself: A read error is possible here, since a much larger clone lies one base away. The rearrangement joins TRBV6-7 to TRBJ2-5; TRBD1 is a possible D gene (5 bases). TRBV6-7 is marked as an open reading frame, function uncertain. The length of the CDR3 is 15 residues. CDR3 sequence reads: CASIKAGSPQETQHF. The CDR3 DNA reads TGTGCCAGCATCAAGGCAGGGTCTCCTCAAGAGACCCAGCACTTC.

V is TRBV3-1 and J is TRBJ1-1, with D hard to call. V was shortened by 1 base and J by 7 bases, with 16 bases between the two germline ends. The germline CDR1 and CDR2 sequences are LGHDT and YNNKEL (reference sequence). The CDR3 is 15 amino acids. CDR3 residues: CASSQGTSFPREAFF. For the CDR3, the DNA is TGTGCCAGCAGCCAAGGGACCTCTTTCCCGCGTGAAGCTTTCTTT.

This clonotype was observed many times. The chain combines TRBV9 with TRBJ1-1; D remains unclear. CDR1 and CDR2 (germline): SGDLS, YYNGEE. This CDR3 contains 11 residues. V gave up 4 bases and J gave up 7 bases, with 8 bases separating them. The chain's CDR3 is CASSPLSEAFF. The CDR3 DNA follows: TGTGCCAGCAGCCCCTTAAGTGAAGCTTTCTTT. The full variable domain, in which reference TRBV9 and TRBJ1-1 provide the parts outside the CDR3, is DSGVTQTPKHLITATGQRVTLRCSPRSGDLSVYWYQQSLDQGLQFLIQYYNGEERAKGNILERFSAQQFPDLHSELNLSSLELGDSALYFCASSPLSEAFFGQGTRLTVV.

This clonotype was seen many times. This chain joins TRBV2 and TRBJ2-1; D is undetermined. From germline, CDR1 is SNHLY and CDR2 FYNNEI. V lost 1 base to trimming and J lost 9 bases, with 13 bases between them. This CDR3 is 14 amino acids long. The CDR3 is CASSEVVTLGEQFF. CDR3 sequence (DNA): TGTGCCAGCAGTGAAGTGGTGACCCTGGGTGAGCAGTTCTTC.

V and J are TRBV28 and TRBJ1-4; no clear D gene. The V gene lost 5 bases and the J gene lost 8 bases, with 18 bases spanning the gap. The germline V gene encodes CDR1 MDHEN and CDR2 SYDVKM. The CDR3 has 15 amino acids. The CDR3 region has the DNA TGTGCCAGCAGTCCGCATAGTGGTTCGGGGGAAAAACTGTTTTTT. This translates into CASSPHSGSGEKLFF.